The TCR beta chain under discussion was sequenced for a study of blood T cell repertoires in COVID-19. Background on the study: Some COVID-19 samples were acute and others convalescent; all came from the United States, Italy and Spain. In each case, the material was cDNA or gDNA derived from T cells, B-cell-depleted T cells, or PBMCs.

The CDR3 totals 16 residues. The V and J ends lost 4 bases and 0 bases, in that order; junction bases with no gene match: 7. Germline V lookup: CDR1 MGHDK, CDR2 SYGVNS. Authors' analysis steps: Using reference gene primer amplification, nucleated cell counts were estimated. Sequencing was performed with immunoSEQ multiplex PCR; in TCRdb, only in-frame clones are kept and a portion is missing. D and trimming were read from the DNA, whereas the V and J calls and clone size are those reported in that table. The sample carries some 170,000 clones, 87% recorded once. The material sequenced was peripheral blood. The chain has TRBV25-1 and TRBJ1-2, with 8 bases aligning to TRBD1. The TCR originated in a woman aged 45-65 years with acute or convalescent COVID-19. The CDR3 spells CASSATGVISNYGYTF. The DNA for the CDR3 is TGTGCCAGCAGTGCGACAGGGGTCATATCTAACTATGGCTACACCTTC.